Below, one T cell receptor beta chain is given with its context. Its specificity is unknown. Clones were sequenced by immunoSEQ multiplex PCR, and TCRdb holds only the in-frame ones, with some missing. The sample has fewer than 200,000 clones; approximately 87% are singletons. The sample is drawn from a study of cytomegalovirus exposure and HLA in healthy donors. The V and J ends lost 7 bases and 6 bases, in that order; junction bases with no gene match: 10. The CDR3 runs 15 residues. Per germline, CDR1 SNHLY and CDR2 FYNNEI. Study-level points and caveats: The tendency of first-cohort TCR clusters to co-occur in the approximately 120 validation repertoires was identified by a subsequent analysis. The listing of 150 to 200 TCR beta chains classed them as cytomegalovirus-associated. Specific recognition of CMV antigens was confirmed in vitro for a few chains (all CMV-associated). The classifier was said to identify cytomegalovirus status with high specificity and sensitivity.

Material: PBMCs. The TCR originated in a woman in her 30s in good health and CMV-seronegative. The chain carries TRBV2 and TRBJ2-1; 9 bases match TRBD1. The CDR3 DNA reads as TGTGCCAGCACTAGGGACAGGGAGGGGGGCAATGAGCAGTTCTTC. Protein product: CASTRDREGGNEQFF.